The sequence of this TCR beta chain was determined in a study of T cell responses to AZD1222 COVID-19 vaccine. General study results and limits: Spike-specific TCR repertoires showed rising breadth and depth after two AZD1222 doses. There were mostly white British donors and more females than males, and clonal diversity was possibly underestimated. Dominant at 160-218 and 743-854, vaccine-associated CD4 TCRs also spanned spike.

A note on this clone: What it binds is unknown.

Profiling relied on immunoSEQ multiplex PCR, and the TCRdb table lists in-frame clones only, not all of them. The top ten clones hold roughly 0.5% of a sample with roughly 270,000 clones, about 94% of them seen once. The length of the CDR3 is 13 residues. Germline V lookup: CDR1 LGHNA, CDR2 YNFKEQ. V lost 0 bases to trimming and J lost 7 bases, with 10 bases between them. The sequences come from peripheral blood, collected 28 days after the second AZD1222 dose. The rearrangement links TRBV4-2 to TRBJ2-7; no firm D call. This sequence originates from an adult who received the AZD1222 COVID-19 vaccine. The CDR3 DNA reads TGTGCCAGCAGCCAAGAACAGACCGGTGAGCAGTACTTC. Protein: CASSQEQTGEQYF.